This record looks at one T cell receptor (beta chain) sequence and its context. The antigen is undetermined. The J segment lost 5 bases and the V segment lost 5 bases, leaving 11 bases of the junction unmatched. Germline V gene lookup returns CDR1 SGHVS and CDR2 FQNEAQ. The CDR3 has 15 amino acids. TCRdb keeps only in-frame clones here, not all; method: immunoSEQ multiplex PCR. Here the sample spans about 38,000 clones, around 82% being singletons. Time point reported: week 5, during vaccination. Vaccine doses each comprised 300 ug of mutant IDH1 20-mer peptide, with topical imiquimod. The data are from a study of a mutant IDH1 vaccine in newly diagnosed glioma. Study-level information: Treated patients comprised around 62% males and about 40% females, mean age about 44 years. Patients arrived already treated with radiotherapy, temozolomide, or both, most having had both.

This chain connects TRBV7-8 to TRBJ1-1, with TRBD1 matching 7 bases. This receptor was obtained from a middle-aged man with glioma. The material sequenced was PBMCs, taken from a glioma patient whose treatment included an IDH1 peptide vaccine. The CDR3 sequence is CASSPATGKATEAFF. DNA for the CDR3: TGTGCCAGCAGCCCCGCGACAGGGAAAGCGACTGAAGCTTTCTTT.